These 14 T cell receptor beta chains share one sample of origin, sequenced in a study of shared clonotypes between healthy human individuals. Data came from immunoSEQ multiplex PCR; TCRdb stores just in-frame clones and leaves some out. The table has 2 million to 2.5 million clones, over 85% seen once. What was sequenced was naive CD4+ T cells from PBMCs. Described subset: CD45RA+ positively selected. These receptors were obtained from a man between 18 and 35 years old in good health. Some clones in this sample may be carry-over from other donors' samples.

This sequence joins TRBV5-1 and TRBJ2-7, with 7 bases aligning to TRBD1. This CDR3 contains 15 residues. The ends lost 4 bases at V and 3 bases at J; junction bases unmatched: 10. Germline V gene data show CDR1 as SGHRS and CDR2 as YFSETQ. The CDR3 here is CASSAGRGTDYEQYF. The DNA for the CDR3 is TGCGCCAGCAGCGCCGGCCGAGGGACAGACTACGAGCAGTACTTC.

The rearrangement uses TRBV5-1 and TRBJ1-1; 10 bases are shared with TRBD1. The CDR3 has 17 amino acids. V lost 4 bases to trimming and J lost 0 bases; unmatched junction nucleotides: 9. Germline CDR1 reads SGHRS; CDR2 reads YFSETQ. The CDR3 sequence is CASSSVGQGTMNTEAFF. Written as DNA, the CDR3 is TGCGCCAGCAGCAGTGTGGGACAGGGGACAATGAACACTGAAGCTTTCTTT.

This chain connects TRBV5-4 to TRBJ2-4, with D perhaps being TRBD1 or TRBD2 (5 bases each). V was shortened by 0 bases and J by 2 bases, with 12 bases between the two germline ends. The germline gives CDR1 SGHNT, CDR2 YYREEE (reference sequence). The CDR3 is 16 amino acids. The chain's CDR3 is CASSLEGPLTKNIQYF. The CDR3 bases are TGTGCCAGCAGCTTGGAGGGACCTCTTACCAAAAACATTCAGTACTTC.

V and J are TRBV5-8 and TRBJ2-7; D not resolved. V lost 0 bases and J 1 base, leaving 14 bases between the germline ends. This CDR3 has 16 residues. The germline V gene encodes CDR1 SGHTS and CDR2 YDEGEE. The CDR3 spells CASSLVLYRESYEQYF. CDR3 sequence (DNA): TGTGCCAGCAGCTTGGTATTGTACAGAGAGTCCTACGAGCAGTACTTC.

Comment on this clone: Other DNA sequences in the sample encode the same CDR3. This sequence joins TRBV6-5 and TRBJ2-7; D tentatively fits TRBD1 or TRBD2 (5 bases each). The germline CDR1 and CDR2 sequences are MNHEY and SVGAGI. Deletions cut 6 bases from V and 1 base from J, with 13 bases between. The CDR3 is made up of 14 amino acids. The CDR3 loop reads CASRSRDRSYEQYF. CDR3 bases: TGTGCCAGCAGATCCCGGGACCGATCCTACGAGCAGTACTTC.

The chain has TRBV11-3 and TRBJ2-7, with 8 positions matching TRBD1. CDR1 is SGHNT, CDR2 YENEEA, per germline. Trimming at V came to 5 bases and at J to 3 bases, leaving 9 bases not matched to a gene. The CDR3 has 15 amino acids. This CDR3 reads CASSAGGSYYYEQYF. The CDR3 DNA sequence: TGTGCCAGCAGCGCAGGGGGCTCATATTACTACGAGCAGTACTTC.

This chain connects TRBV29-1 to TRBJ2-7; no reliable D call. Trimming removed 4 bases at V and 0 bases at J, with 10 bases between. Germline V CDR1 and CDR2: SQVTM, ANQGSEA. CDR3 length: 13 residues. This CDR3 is CSVGRYISYEQYF. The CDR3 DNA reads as TGCAGCGTTGGGCGCTATATCTCCTACGAGCAGTACTTC.

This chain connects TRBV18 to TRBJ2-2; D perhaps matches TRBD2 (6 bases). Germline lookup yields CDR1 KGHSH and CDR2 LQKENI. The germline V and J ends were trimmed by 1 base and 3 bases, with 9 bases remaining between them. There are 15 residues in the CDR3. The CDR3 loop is CASSPRTSHTGELFF. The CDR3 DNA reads TGTGCCAGCTCACCACGTACTAGCCACACCGGGGAGCTGTTTTTT.

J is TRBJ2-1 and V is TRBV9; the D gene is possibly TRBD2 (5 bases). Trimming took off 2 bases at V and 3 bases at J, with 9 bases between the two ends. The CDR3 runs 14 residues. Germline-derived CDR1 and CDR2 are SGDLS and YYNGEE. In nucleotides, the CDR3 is TGTGCCAGCAGCGTTACTAGAGACTACAATGAGCAGTTCTTC. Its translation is CASSVTRDYNEQFF.

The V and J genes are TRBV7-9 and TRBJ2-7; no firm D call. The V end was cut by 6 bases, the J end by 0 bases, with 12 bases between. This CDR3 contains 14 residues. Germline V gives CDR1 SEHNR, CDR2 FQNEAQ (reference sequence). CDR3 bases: TGTGCCAGCAGAAAAGGACCCAACTCCTACGAGCAGTACTTC. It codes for CASRKGPNSYEQYF.

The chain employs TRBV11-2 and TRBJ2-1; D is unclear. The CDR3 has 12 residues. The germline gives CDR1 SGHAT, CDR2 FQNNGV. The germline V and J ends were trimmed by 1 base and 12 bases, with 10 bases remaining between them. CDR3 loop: CASSLVPPRQFF. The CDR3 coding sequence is TGTGCCAGCAGCTTAGTACCCCCCAGGCAGTTCTTC.

CDR3 protein: CAISEGRSGANVLTF. Here the CDR3 DNA reads TGTGCCATCAGTGAAGGCCGGTCTGGGGCCAACGTCCTGACTTTC. This rearrangement joins TRBV10-3 to TRBJ2-6; D gene ambiguous. This CDR3 has 15 residues. CDR1 and CDR2 (germline): ENHRY, SYGVKD. V dropped 3 bases and J dropped 1 base, with 7 bases sitting between them.

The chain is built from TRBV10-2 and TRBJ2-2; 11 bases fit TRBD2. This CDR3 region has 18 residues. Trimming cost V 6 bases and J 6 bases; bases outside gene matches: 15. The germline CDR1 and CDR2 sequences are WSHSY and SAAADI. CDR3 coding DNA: TGCGCCAGCAGCGCCCAGACCTTAGCGGGAGGGCCATCCGGGGAGCTGTTTTTT. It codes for CASSAQTLAGGPSGELFF.

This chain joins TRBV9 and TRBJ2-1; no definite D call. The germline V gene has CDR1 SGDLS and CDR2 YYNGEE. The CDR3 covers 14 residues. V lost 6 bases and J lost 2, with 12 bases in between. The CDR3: CASNVAVAYNEQFF. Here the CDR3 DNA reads TGTGCCAGCAACGTTGCAGTTGCCTACAATGAGCAGTTCTTC. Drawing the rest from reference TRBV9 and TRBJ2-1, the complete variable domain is DSGVTQTPKHLITATGQRVTLRCSPRSGDLSVYWYQQSLDQGLQFLIQYYNGEERAKGNILERFSAQQFPDLHSELNLSSLELGDSALYFCASNVAVAYNEQFFGPGTRLTVL.